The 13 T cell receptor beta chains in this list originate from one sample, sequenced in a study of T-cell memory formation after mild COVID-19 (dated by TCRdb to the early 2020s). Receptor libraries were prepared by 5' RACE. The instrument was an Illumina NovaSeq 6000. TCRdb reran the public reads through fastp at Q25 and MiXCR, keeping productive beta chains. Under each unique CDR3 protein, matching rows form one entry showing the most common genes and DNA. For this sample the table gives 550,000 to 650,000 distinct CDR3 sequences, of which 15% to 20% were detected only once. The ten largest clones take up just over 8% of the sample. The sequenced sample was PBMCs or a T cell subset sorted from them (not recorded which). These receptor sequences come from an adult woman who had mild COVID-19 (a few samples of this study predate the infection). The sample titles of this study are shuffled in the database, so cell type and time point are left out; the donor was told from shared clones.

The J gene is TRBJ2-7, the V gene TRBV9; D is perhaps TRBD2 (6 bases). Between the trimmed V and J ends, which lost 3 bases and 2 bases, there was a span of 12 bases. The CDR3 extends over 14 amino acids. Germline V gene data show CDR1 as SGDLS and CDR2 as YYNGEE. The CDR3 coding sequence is TGTGCCAGCAGCGACGGGACTGCCACCTACGAGCAGTACTTC. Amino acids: CASSDGTATYEQYF.

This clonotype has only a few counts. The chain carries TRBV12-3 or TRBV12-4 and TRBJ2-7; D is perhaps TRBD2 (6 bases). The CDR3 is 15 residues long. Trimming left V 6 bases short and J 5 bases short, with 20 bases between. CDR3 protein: CASSSGTPEVHEQYF. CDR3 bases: TGTGCCAGCAGCTCCGGGACTCCGGAGGTCCACGAGCAGTACTTC.

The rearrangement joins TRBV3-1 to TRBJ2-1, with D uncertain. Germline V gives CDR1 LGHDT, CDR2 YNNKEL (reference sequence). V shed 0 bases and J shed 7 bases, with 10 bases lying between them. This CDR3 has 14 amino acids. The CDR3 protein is CASSQEGSINEQFF. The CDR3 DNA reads TGTGCCAGCAGCCAAGAAGGAAGTATTAATGAGCAGTTCTTC.

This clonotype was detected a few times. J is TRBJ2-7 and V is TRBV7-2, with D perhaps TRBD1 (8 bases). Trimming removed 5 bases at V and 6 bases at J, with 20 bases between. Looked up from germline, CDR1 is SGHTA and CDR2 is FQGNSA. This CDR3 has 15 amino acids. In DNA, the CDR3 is TGTGCCAGCAGCCCCAGAGGGACTACAGGGGGCGAGCAGTACTTC. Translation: CASSPRGTTGGEQYF.

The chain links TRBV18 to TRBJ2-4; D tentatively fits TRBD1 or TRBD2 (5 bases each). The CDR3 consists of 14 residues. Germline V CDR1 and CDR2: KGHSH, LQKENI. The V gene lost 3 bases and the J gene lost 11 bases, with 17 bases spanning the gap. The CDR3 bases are TGTGCCAGCTCACCTCCGGGGACCGCCGCCTTTCAGTACTTC. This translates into CASSPPGTAAFQYF.

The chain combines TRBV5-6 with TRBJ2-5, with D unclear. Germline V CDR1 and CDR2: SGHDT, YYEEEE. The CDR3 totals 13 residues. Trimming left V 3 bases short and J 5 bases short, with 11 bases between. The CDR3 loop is CASSYRAGETQYF. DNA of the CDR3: TGTGCCAGCAGCTACCGGGCTGGGGAGACCCAGTACTTC.

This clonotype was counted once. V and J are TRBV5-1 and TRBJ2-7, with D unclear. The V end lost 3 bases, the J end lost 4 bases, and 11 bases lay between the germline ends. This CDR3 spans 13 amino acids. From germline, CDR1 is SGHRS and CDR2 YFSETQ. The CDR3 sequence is CASSSPPHYEQYF. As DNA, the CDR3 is TGCGCCAGCAGCTCCCCTCCGCATTACGAGCAGTACTTC.

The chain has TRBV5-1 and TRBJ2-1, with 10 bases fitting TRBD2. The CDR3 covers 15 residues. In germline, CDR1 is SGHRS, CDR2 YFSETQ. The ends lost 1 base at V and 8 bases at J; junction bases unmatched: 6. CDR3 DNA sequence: TGCGCCAGCAGCTTGAGACTAGCGGGTAGGGATGAGCAGTTCTTC. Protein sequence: CASSLRLAGRDEQFF.

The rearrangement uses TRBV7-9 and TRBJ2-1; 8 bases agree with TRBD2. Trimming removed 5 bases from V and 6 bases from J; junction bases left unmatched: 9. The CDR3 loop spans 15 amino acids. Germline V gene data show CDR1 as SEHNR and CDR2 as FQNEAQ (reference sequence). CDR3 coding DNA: TGTGCCAGCAGCCCCCCCCTGGCGGGGGGCAATGAGCAGTTCTTC. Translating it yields CASSPPLAGGNEQFF.

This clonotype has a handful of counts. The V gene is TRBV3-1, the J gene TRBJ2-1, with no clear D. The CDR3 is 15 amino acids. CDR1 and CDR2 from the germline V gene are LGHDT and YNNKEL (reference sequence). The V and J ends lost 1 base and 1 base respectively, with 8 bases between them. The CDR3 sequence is CASSQVGDSYNEQFF. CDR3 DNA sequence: TGTGCCAGCAGCCAAGTTGGCGATTCCTACAATGAGCAGTTCTTC.

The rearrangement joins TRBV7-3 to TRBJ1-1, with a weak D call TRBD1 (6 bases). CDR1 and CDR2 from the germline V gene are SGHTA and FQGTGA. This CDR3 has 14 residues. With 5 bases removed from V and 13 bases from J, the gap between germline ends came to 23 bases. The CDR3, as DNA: TGTGCCAGCAGCCCCCAGGACAGTCACGGCCGATTTTTCTTT. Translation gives CASSPQDSHGRFFF.

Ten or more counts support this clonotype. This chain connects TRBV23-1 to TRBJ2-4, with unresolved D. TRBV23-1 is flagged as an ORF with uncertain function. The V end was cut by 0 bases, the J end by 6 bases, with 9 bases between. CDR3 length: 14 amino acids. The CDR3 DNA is TGCGCCAGCAGTCAATCGCGACCCGTAAACATTCAGTACTTC. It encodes CASSQSRPVNIQYF.

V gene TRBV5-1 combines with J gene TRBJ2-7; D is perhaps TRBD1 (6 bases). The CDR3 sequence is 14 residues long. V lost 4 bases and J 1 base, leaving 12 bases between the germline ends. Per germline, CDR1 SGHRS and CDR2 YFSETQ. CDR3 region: CASSTWDNSYEQYF. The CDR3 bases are TGCGCCAGCAGCACTTGGGACAATTCCTACGAGCAGTACTTC.